These 30 T cell receptor beta chains were all obtained from the same sample, sequenced in a study of naive and memory T cell subsets. Two oligonucleotides, mixed equimolar, formed the beta constant-region primer covering TRBC1 and TRBC2. A single record per CDR3 protein comes from TCRdb applying MiXCR to the UMI-ligation and nested PCR reads. The profile shows some 150,000 distinct CDR3 sequences, around 15% of them singletons. Specimen: naive CD4+ T cells from blood. These receptor sequences come from a human donor in good health.

This clonotype was seen a handful of times. The chain has TRBV20-1 and TRBJ1-4; D remains unclear. Germline V gene data show CDR1 as DFQATT and CDR2 as SNEGSKA (reference sequence). V was pared by 8 bases and J by 0 bases, with 10 bases between. The CDR3 is made up of 13 amino acids. The CDR3 bases are TGCAGTTACAGAGCAACAACTAATGAAAAACTGTTTTTT. It translates to CSYRATTNEKLFF.

The J gene is TRBJ1-6, the V gene TRBV6-2 or TRBV6-3; D perhaps matches TRBD1 (6 bases). This CDR3 region has 21 residues. Trimming shortened V by 3 bases and J by 0 bases, and 24 bases separated the two germline ends. Germline CDR1 MNHEY, CDR2 SVGEGT. CDR3: CASSYLLSLRDTSSYNSPLHF. The CDR3 nucleotides read TGTGCCAGCAGTTATCTCCTCTCCTTGAGGGACACCAGCTCCTATAATTCACCCCTCCACTTT.

This chain joins TRBV12-3 or TRBV12-4 and TRBJ2-1, with 11 bases that match TRBD2. The J segment lost 4 bases and the V segment lost 10 bases, leaving 15 bases of the junction unmatched. CDR3 size: 17 residues. In DNA, the CDR3 is TGTGCCATCCCGAACTTTACTAGCGGGAGCGGTTACAATGAGCAGTTCTTC. It yields the protein CAIPNFTSGSGYNEQFF.

CDR3 DNA: TGTGCCAGCAGTTGGGACAGGGGGAGCAATCAGCCCCAGCATTTT. Translating it yields CASSWDRGSNQPQHF. The V gene is TRBV6-1, the J gene TRBJ1-5; 11 nucleotides match TRBD1. The CDR3 runs 15 residues. Trimming at V came to 5 bases and at J to 1 base, leaving 1 base not matched to a gene. Germline CDR1 MNHNS, CDR2 SASEGT.

This clonotype was counted a few times. This chain connects TRBV5-8 to TRBJ1-1; 7 bases agree with TRBD1. J was trimmed by 4 bases and V by 2 bases; bases with no gene match: 8. Germline V gene lookup returns CDR1 SGHTS and CDR2 YDEGEE. This CDR3 is 15 amino acids long. DNA for the CDR3: TGTGCCAGCAGCTTTACAGGGGCTGGGGGCACTGAAGCTTTCTTT. Translation gives CASSFTGAGGTEAFF.

This clonotype was counted a few times. V is TRBV29-1 and J is TRBJ2-7; perhaps TRBD2 as D (5 bases). Germline V gene sequence: CDR1 SQVTM, CDR2 ANQGSEA. The CDR3 sequence is 13 residues long. The V end lost 6 bases, the J end lost 0 bases, and 12 bases lay between the germline ends. The CDR3: CSVRTSSSYEQYF. DNA for the CDR3: TGCAGCGTCCGGACTTCCAGCTCCTACGAGCAGTACTTC.

The V and J genes are TRBV5-1 and TRBJ2-1; D is unclear. The V end was cut by 0 bases, the J end by 8 bases, with 15 bases between. The CDR3 is 15 amino acids. Germline loops: CDR1 SGHRS, CDR2 YFSETQ. The CDR3 reads CASSLAVPRGDEQFF. The DNA for the CDR3 is TGCGCCAGCAGCTTGGCAGTGCCCAGAGGCGATGAGCAGTTCTTC.

DNA for the CDR3: TGTGCCAGCTCAGCCACAGGGAACACTGAAGCTTTCTTT. Its translation is CASSATGNTEAFF. This chain uses TRBV18 with TRBJ1-1; possibly TRBD1 for D (5 bases). V was clipped by 5 bases and J by 1 base, with 8 bases between them. From germline, CDR1 is KGHSH and CDR2 LQKENI. This CDR3 has 13 amino acids.

This clonotype was counted between two and nine times. This chain uses TRBV6-2 or TRBV6-3 with TRBJ1-1; D remains ambiguous. Per germline, CDR1 MNHEY and CDR2 SVGEGT. Trimming stripped 6 bases from V and 7 bases from J, with 9 bases between. The CDR3 is 11 residues long. CDR3 region: CASSDTNEAFF. CDR3 sequence (DNA): TGTGCCAGCAGCGACACCAATGAAGCTTTCTTT.

This clonotype has at least ten counts. The V gene is TRBV10-2, the J gene TRBJ1-5; D not certain. This CDR3 has 14 amino acids. The germline gives CDR1 WSHSY, CDR2 SAAADI. V was shortened by 3 bases and J by 3 bases, with 9 bases between the two germline ends. The CDR3 spells CASSDVTDNQPQHF. CDR3 DNA sequence: TGCGCCAGCAGTGATGTCACAGACAATCAGCCCCAGCATTTT.

The chain links TRBV11-2 to TRBJ2-1, with D possibly being TRBD2 (5 bases). The CDR3 runs to 17 residues. Trimming left V 1 base short and J 5 bases short, with 18 bases between. Germline V gene sequence: CDR1 SGHAT, CDR2 FQNNGV. CDR3 region: CASSLGPPPKRHNEQFF. The CDR3 nucleotides are TGTGCCAGCAGCTTAGGGCCGCCGCCCAAGCGGCACAATGAGCAGTTCTTC. The entire variable domain, with the rest obtained from reference TRBV11-2 and TRBJ2-1, is as follows: EAGVAQSPRYKIIEKRQSVAFWCNPISGHATLYWYQQILGQGPKLLIQFQNNGVVDDSQLPKDRFSAERLKGVDSTLKIQPAKLEDSAVYLCASSLGPPPKRHNEQFFGPGTRLTVL.

This clonotype was observed a handful of times. The chain employs TRBV29-1 and TRBJ2-3, with a tentative D call TRBD2 (5 bases). Trimming shortened V by 5 bases and J by 1 base, and 13 bases separated the two germline ends. Germline lookup yields CDR1 SQVTM and CDR2 ANQGSEA. This CDR3 has 14 amino acids. DNA for the CDR3: TGCAGCGTTAGGCGGGCCCCGGGCACAGATACGCAGTATTTT. This translates into CSVRRAPGTDTQYF.

This clonotype occurred a few times. The rearrangement uses TRBV30 and TRBJ2-1; D remains ambiguous. Germline values: CDR1 GTSNPN, CDR2 SVGIG (reference sequence). The CDR3 contains 15 residues. V lost 2 bases and J lost 0, with 11 bases in between. CDR3: CAWSKDPSSYNEQFF. CDR3 DNA sequence: TGTGCCTGGAGTAAAGACCCCAGCTCCTACAATGAGCAGTTCTTC.

This chain uses TRBV7-2 with TRBJ2-7, with D maybe TRBD2 (5 bases). Trimming stripped 1 base from V and 2 bases from J, with 9 bases between. The length of the CDR3 is 14 residues. Germline lookup yields CDR1 SGHTA and CDR2 FQGNSA. The CDR3: CASSLDGGTYEQYF. In DNA form, the CDR3 reads TGTGCCAGCAGCTTAGACGGAGGCACCTACGAGCAGTACTTC.

The chain carries TRBV29-1 and TRBJ1-2; D unclear. Germline assignment: CDR1 SQVTM and CDR2 ANQGSEA. Trimming removed 4 bases from V and 4 bases from J, with 19 bases in between. This CDR3 contains 15 residues. The CDR3 coding sequence is TGCAGCGTTGTTGGAGGCTATGATCGGGGCTATGGCTACACCTTC. Translation: CSVVGGYDRGYGYTF.

There are a few counts of this clonotype. The chain combines TRBV5-1 with TRBJ2-2; D not resolved. Germline values: CDR1 SGHRS, CDR2 YFSETQ. CDR3 length equals 15 residues. The V and J ends lost 0 bases and 2 bases respectively, with 8 bases between them. CDR3 residues: CASSLGQENTGELFF. The CDR3, as DNA: TGCGCCAGCAGCTTGGGACAAGAAAACACCGGGGAGCTGTTTTTT. Full variable domain (missing parts from reference TRBV5-1 and TRBJ2-2): KAGVTQTPRYLIKTRGQQVTLSCSPISGHRSVSWYQQTPGQGLQFLFEYFSETQRNKGNFPGRFSGRQFSNSRSEMNVSTLELGDSALYLCASSLGQENTGELFFGEGSRLTVL.

The chain combines TRBV29-1 with TRBJ1-2; possibly TRBD1 for D (5 bases). V was shortened by 5 bases and J by 5 bases, with 18 bases between the two germline ends. Germline CDR1 and CDR2: SQVTM and ANQGSEA. The CDR3 runs 14 residues. In DNA form, the CDR3 reads TGCAGCGTTCGAACCGGCAGCTGGGGGTATGGCTACACCTTC. Amino acid sequence: CSVRTGSWGYGYTF.

A note on this clonotype: Just one base apart from a much larger clone, this may be a read error. V is TRBV6-2 or TRBV6-3 and J is TRBJ2-1; perhaps TRBD1 as D (6 bases). V was trimmed by 4 bases and J by 1 base, leaving 11 bases between them. This CDR3 comprises 15 residues. In germline, CDR1 is MNHEY, CDR2 SVGEGT. The CDR3 DNA reads TGTGCCAGCAGTTCTAGGGGACAATCCTACAATGAGCAGTTCTTC. Translated: CASSSRGQSYNEQFF.

This chain links TRBV29-1 with TRBJ2-1; no firm D call. This CDR3 has 12 residues. V shed 5 bases and J shed 0 bases, with 5 bases lying between them. CDR1 is SQVTM, CDR2 ANQGSEA, per germline. The DNA for the CDR3 is TGCAGCGTTCGGTCCTCCTACAATGAGCAGTTCTTC. Protein sequence: CSVRSSYNEQFF.

The rearrangement links TRBV29-1 to TRBJ1-2; D perhaps matches TRBD1 (6 bases). The V gene's germline CDR1 is SQVTM and CDR2 ANQGSEA. This CDR3 has 12 amino acids. Trimming removed 6 bases at V and 6 bases at J, with 14 bases between. CDR3 DNA: TGCAGCGTGTTCTGGGGGCTTAATGGCTACACCTTC. Protein: CSVFWGLNGYTF.

This rearrangement joins TRBV20-1 to TRBJ2-7; D call uncertain. The germline V gene encodes CDR1 DFQATT and CDR2 SNEGSKA (reference sequence). With 4 bases removed from V and 4 bases from J, the gap between germline ends came to 23 bases. CDR3 length: 16 amino acids. The CDR3 coding sequence is TGCAGTGCTAATGGGATGTCTGACCGACCGTCTTACGAGCAGTACTTC. The encoded protein is CSANGMSDRPSYEQYF.

The chain has TRBV7-9 and TRBJ2-3; 16 nucleotides match TRBD2. Germline trimming cut 5 bases from V and 4 bases from J; bases unmatched to any gene: 6. This CDR3 is 17 amino acids long. Germline V CDR1 and CDR2: SEHNR, FQNEAQ (reference sequence). The CDR3 is CASSPGTSGRAADTQYF. In DNA form, the CDR3 reads TGTGCCAGCAGCCCCGGGACTAGCGGGAGGGCGGCAGATACGCAGTATTTT.

The chain has TRBV2 and TRBJ1-5, with D perhaps matching TRBD1 (6 bases). The length of the CDR3 is 15 residues. Germline loops: CDR1 SNHLY, CDR2 FYNNEI. The V end lost 7 bases, the J end lost 6 bases, and 19 bases lay between the germline ends. Here the CDR3 reads CASTRGGGSGQPQHF. The DNA for the CDR3 is TGTGCCAGCACCCGAGGGGGGGGCTCCGGTCAGCCCCAGCATTTT.

This clonotype was seen a few times. This sequence joins TRBV12-3 or TRBV12-4 and TRBJ2-3, with D possibly matching TRBD2 (6 bases). The V end was cut by 4 bases, the J end by 5 bases, with 13 bases between. There are 14 residues in the CDR3. CDR3: CASSYGGKIDTQYF. In DNA form, the CDR3 reads TGTGCCAGCAGTTATGGCGGGAAGATAGATACGCAGTATTTT.

The V gene is TRBV20-1, the J gene TRBJ2-5; D possibly matches TRBD1 or TRBD2 (6 bases each). CDR1 and CDR2 (germline): DFQATT, SNEGSKA (reference sequence). With 1 base removed from V and 5 bases from J, the gap between germline ends came to 14 bases. CDR3 length equals 14 residues. The CDR3 here is CSARGSGGLETQYF. Written as DNA, the CDR3 is TGCAGTGCTAGAGGTTCCGGGGGCCTGGAGACCCAGTACTTC.

This clonotype was detected only a few times. The V and J genes are TRBV5-1 and TRBJ2-2; 7 bases are a match to TRBD1. J was trimmed by 0 bases and V by 2 bases; bases with no gene match: 1. The germline V gene encodes CDR1 SGHRS and CDR2 YFSETQ. This CDR3 comprises 15 residues. The CDR3 coding sequence is TGCGCCAGCAGCTTTACAGGGGCGAACACCGGGGAGCTGTTTTTT. This sequence encodes CASSFTGANTGELFF.

V usage is TRBV7-2 and J usage is TRBJ1-5, with TRBD1 identical over 7 bases. Unmatched junction bases numbered 7, after V lost 5 bases and J lost 3 bases. Germline loops: CDR1 SGHTA, CDR2 FQGNSA. This CDR3 has 15 residues. The CDR3 DNA sequence: TGTGCCAGCAGCCTAAGGGGACAGCACAATCAGCCCCAGCATTTT. Amino acids: CASSLRGQHNQPQHF.

The chain combines TRBV29-1 with TRBJ2-3, with D perhaps matching TRBD1 (8 bases). The V gene's germline CDR1 is SQVTM and CDR2 ANQGSEA. V shed 4 bases and J shed 4 bases, with 18 bases lying between them. The CDR3 loop spans 15 amino acids. CDR3: CSVVGSGTGPDTQYF. In DNA, the CDR3 is TGCAGCGTTGTCGGGAGCGGGACAGGCCCAGATACGCAGTATTTT.

The V gene is TRBV6-4, the J gene TRBJ2-3, with D perhaps TRBD2 (5 bases). Germline CDR1 is MRHNA and CDR2 is SNTAGT. V lost 2 bases, J lost 0 bases, and 6 bases lay in between. This CDR3 contains 14 residues. CDR3 DNA sequence: TGTGCCAGCAGTGACGGACTTAGCACAGATACGCAGTATTTT. This gives the protein CASSDGLSTDTQYF.

The V call is TRBV6-2 or TRBV6-3, the J call TRBJ2-7; 15 bases agree with TRBD2. There are 17 residues in the CDR3. The V and J ends lost 6 bases and 0 bases, in that order; junction bases with no gene match: 6. In germline, CDR1 is MNHEY, CDR2 SVGEGT. In DNA form, the CDR3 reads TGTGCCAGCAGCCACGGACTAGCGGGAGGGACCTCCTACGAGCAGTACTTC. Translated, it gives CASSHGLAGGTSYEQYF.